The sequence of this T cell receptor (beta chain) was determined in a study of human T cells and chemical hapten exposure. The study, taken as a whole, reports: Relative to control repertoires, expanded TCRs gave rise to significantly more large CDR3 similarity clusters.

In this sample, this clonotype turned up a few times. Its antigen is unidentified. A single record per CDR3 protein comes from TCRdb applying MiXCR to the RACE reads. Among 75,000 to 90,000 distinct CDR3 sequences listed, 8% to 13% were seen once. V lost 6 bases, J lost 10 bases, and 18 bases lay in between. From germline, CDR1 is MDHEN and CDR2 SYDVKM. The CDR3 consists of 14 residues. The time point was: patch test 2, 6 weeks after DPC sensitization. This sample's treatment: therapeutic diphenylcyclopropenone sensitization with weekly scalp DPC. The study drew its donors from alopecia patients who were 18 to 70 years old and suitable for DPC. Total RNA was isolated from whole blood that had not been fractionated.

The source of this sequence is a woman between 45 and 60 years old with alopecia areata. Some clones in this sample may be carry-over from other donors' samples. The specimen was whole blood, collected in connection with sensitization to the hapten diphenylcyclopropenone (DPC). The chain recombines TRBV28 with TRBJ2-2; a possible D gene is TRBD1 (5 bases). CDR3 amino acids: CASRKTLQGKELFF. Written as DNA, the CDR3 is TGTGCCAGCAGGAAAACTCTCCAGGGCAAGGAGCTGTTTTTT. Filled out from reference TRBV28 and TRBJ2-2, the complete variable domain reads DVKVTQSSRYLVKRTGEKVFLECVQDMDHENMFWYRQDPGLGLRLIYFSYDVKMKEKGDIPEGYSVSREKKERFSLILESASTNQTSMYLCASRKTLQGKELFFGEGSRLTVL.